The 17 T cell receptor beta chains reported below all come from one sample, sequenced in a study of long-term antiretroviral therapy in people with HIV. Survey level was the resolution at which the v3.0 immunoSEQ assay ran. Method: immunoSEQ multiplex PCR; TCRdb's copy keeps in-frame clones and lacks some. The sample contains fewer than 45,000 clones, approximately 94% of which appear only once. Sequencing used unsorted PBMCs, obtained 4.1 years after starting antiretroviral therapy. These receptors all come from a woman between 45 and 60 years old with HIV.

The CDR3 loop reads CASSTDRTDTQYF. CDR3 DNA: TGTGCCAGCAGCACGGACAGGACAGATACGCAGTATTTT. This chain joins TRBV7-3 and TRBJ2-3, with TRBD1 matching 7 bases. Germline V gene data show CDR1 as SGHTA and CDR2 as FQGTGA. V was clipped by 5 bases and J by 3 bases; unmatched bases: 2. The CDR3 loop spans 13 amino acids.

This clone was detected only once. The chain joins TRBV5-4 to TRBJ1-3; maybe TRBD1 (6 bases). The CDR3 is 16 residues long. With 0 bases removed from V and 2 bases from J, the gap between germline ends came to 12 bases. Per germline, CDR1 SGHNT and CDR2 YYREEE (reference sequence). The CDR3 sequence is CASSLGGRGAGNTIYF. The CDR3, as DNA: TGTGCCAGCAGCTTGGGTGGCAGGGGCGCTGGAAACACCATATATTTT.

This chain links TRBV5-6 with TRBJ2-7; D is ambiguous. CDR3 length equals 15 residues. Per the germline V gene, CDR1 is SGHDT and CDR2 is YYEEEE. V lost 1 base and J 0 bases, leaving 11 bases between the germline ends. The CDR3 sequence is CASSLLRVSSYEQYF. CDR3 in DNA: TGTGCCAGCAGCTTGTTACGGGTGAGCTCCTACGAGCAGTACTTC. Drawing the rest from reference TRBV5-6 and TRBJ2-7, the complete variable domain is DAGVTQSPTHLIKTRGQQVTLRCSPKSGHDTVSWYQQALGQGPQFIFQYYEEEERQRGNFPDRFSGHQFPNYSSELNVNALLLGDSALYLCASSLLRVSSYEQYFGPGTRLTVT.

This chain links TRBV7-9 with TRBJ2-3; D is unresolved. CDR3 length: 14 amino acids. Deletions cut 2 bases from V and 2 bases from J, with 8 bases between. Germline CDR1 and CDR2: SEHNR and FQNEAQ (reference sequence). The CDR3 DNA reads as TGTGCCAGCAGCTTAAACATCATCACAGATACGCAGTATTTT. This sequence encodes CASSLNIITDTQYF.

V gene TRBV18 combines with J gene TRBJ1-1, with TRBD1 matching over 10 bases. J lost 2 bases, V lost 3 bases, and 12 bases had no gene match. From germline, CDR1 is KGHSH and CDR2 LQKENI. The CDR3 length is 18 residues. The CDR3: CASSPFLGTGDFNTEAFF. The CDR3 region has the DNA TGTGCCAGCTCACCGTTCTTGGGGACAGGGGACTTTAACACTGAAGCTTTCTTT.

The chain has TRBV4-1 and TRBJ2-6, with a weak D call TRBD2 (7 bases). Trimming took off 4 bases at V and 4 bases at J, with 17 bases between the two ends. Germline V lookup: CDR1 MGHRA, CDR2 YSYEKL. CDR3 length: 17 amino acids. The CDR3 coding sequence is TGCGCCAGCAGCCCGGGGGGCTGGGACCCCGGGGCCAACGTCCTGACTTTC. Protein product: CASSPGGWDPGANVLTF.

This clone was counted a single time. V usage is TRBV9 and J usage is TRBJ2-7; no definite D call. V was trimmed by 7 bases and J by 3 bases, leaving 5 bases between them. The CDR3 consists of 10 residues. Germline loops: CDR1 SGDLS, CDR2 YYNGEE. The CDR3 coding sequence is TGTGCCAGCGGAGACTACGAGCAGTACTTC. Amino acids: CASGDYEQYF. The entire variable domain, with the rest obtained from reference TRBV9 and TRBJ2-7, is as follows: DSGVTQTPKHLITATGQRVTLRCSPRSGDLSVYWYQQSLDQGLQFLIQYYNGEERAKGNILERFSAQQFPDLHSELNLSSLELGDSALYFCASGDYEQYFGPGTRLTVT.

This clone was observed once. The chain is built from TRBV6-1 and TRBJ1-4; 10 positions agree with TRBD1. The V gene end was trimmed by 7 bases and the J gene end by 7 bases; junction bases not matched to a gene: 6. The CDR3 has 14 amino acids. CDR1 and CDR2 (germline): MNHNS, SASEGT. The CDR3 coding sequence is TGTGCCAGCACCCCGGGACAGGGGTTTGAAAAACTGTTTTTT. As protein: CASTPGQGFEKLFF.

The chain uses TRBV27 and TRBJ1-2; 7 positions match TRBD1. V dropped 0 bases and J dropped 4; count of bases not matched to a gene: 5. From germline, CDR1 is MNHEY and CDR2 SMNVEV (reference sequence). The CDR3 is 15 amino acids. The DNA of the CDR3 is TGTGCCAGCAGTTTATCAGGGGGCGCCCCCTATGGCTACACCTTC. This translates into CASSLSGGAPYGYTF.

The rearrangement uses TRBV9 and TRBJ1-2; 8 nucleotides align to TRBD1. J lost 7 bases, V lost 0 bases, and 11 bases had no gene match. Germline assignment: CDR1 SGDLS and CDR2 YYNGEE. CDR3 length equals 16 residues. The DNA of the CDR3 is TGTGCCAGCAGCGTAGGATGGCCGGACAGGGCTCCTGGCTACACCTTC. This translates into CASSVGWPDRAPGYTF.

This chain connects TRBV29-1 to TRBJ2-3; TRBD2 aligns across 7 bases. CDR1 and CDR2 (germline): SQVTM, ANQGSEA. CDR3 size: 11 residues. Trimming cost V 8 bases and J 12 bases; bases outside gene matches: 11. The CDR3 DNA reads as TGCAGCCTCAGGAGCGGGGATCCTCAGTATTTT. This encodes CSLRSGDPQYF.

This chain uses TRBV7-9 with TRBJ2-3; D call uncertain. V was shortened by 4 bases and J by 6 bases, with 17 bases between the two germline ends. CDR1 is SEHNR and CDR2 is FQNEAQ in the germline V gene (reference sequence). This CDR3 has 15 amino acids. The CDR3 nucleotides are TGTGCCAGCAGCTCCGTCCGATTCATGGGGGATACGCAGTATTTT. Translated, it gives CASSSVRFMGDTQYF.

V is TRBV19 and J is TRBJ2-3; unclear D gene. Germline V gives CDR1 LNHDA, CDR2 SQIVND (reference sequence). There are 13 residues in the CDR3. Trimming cost V 5 bases and J 1 base, with 7 bases left between them. The CDR3 protein is CASSLMGTDTQYF. As DNA, the CDR3 is TGTGCCAGTAGTCTTATGGGCACAGATACGCAGTATTTT. The full variable domain, in which reference TRBV19 and TRBJ2-3 provide the parts outside the CDR3, is DGGITQSPKYLFRKEGQNVTLSCEQNLNHDAMYWYRQDPGQGLRLIYYSQIVNDFQKGDIAEGYSVSREKKESFPLTVTSAQKNPTAFYLCASSLMGTDTQYFGPGTRLTVL.

The chain is built from TRBV4-1 and TRBJ1-2; D gene uncertain. The V end was cut by 0 bases, the J end by 4 bases, with 6 bases between. Germline CDR1 reads MGHRA; CDR2 reads YSYEKL. This CDR3 has 13 residues. The CDR3 sequence: CASSQDESYGYTF. The CDR3 nucleotides are TGCGCCAGCAGCCAAGACGAAAGCTATGGCTACACCTTC.

The chain combines TRBV12-5 with TRBJ2-2; 7 bases map to TRBD2. The CDR3 is 16 residues long. The junction had 7 bases not matched to a gene; V was cut back by 1 base and J by 5 bases. Germline lookup yields CDR1 LGHNT and CDR2 FRNRAP. As DNA, the CDR3 is TGTGCTAGTGGTTTGGGAATTAGCGGGTTGACCGGGGAGCTGTTTTTT. This encodes CASGLGISGLTGELFF.

The rearrangement joins TRBV2 to TRBJ2-7; D remains ambiguous. Germline V lookup: CDR1 SNHLY, CDR2 FYNNEI. CDR3 length: 11 amino acids. Between the trimmed V and J ends, which lost 7 bases and 6 bases, there was a span of 10 bases. The CDR3, as DNA: TGTGCCAGCAAATACGCCGTCGAGCAGTACTTC. It is translated as CASKYAVEQYF. Using reference TRBV2 and TRBJ2-7 for the parts outside the CDR3, the full variable domain is EPEVTQTPSHQVTQMGQEVILRCVPISNHLYFYWYRQILGQKVEFLVSFYNNEISEKSEIFDDQFSVERPDGSNFTLKIRSTKLEDSAMYFCASKYAVEQYFGPGTRLTVT.

The V gene is TRBV19, the J gene TRBJ2-5; TRBD2 agrees at 7 bases. V trimming: 5 bases; J trimming: 1 base; junction bases outside the gene matches: 7. The germline CDR1 and CDR2 sequences are LNHDA and SQIVND (reference sequence). The CDR3 spans 15 residues. The CDR3 reads CASSPWSGAQETQYF. The CDR3 DNA sequence: TGTGCCAGTAGTCCTTGGAGCGGGGCCCAAGAGACCCAGTACTTC.